This section outlines one T cell receptor (beta chain) sequence together with its context. The antigen is unknown. After removal of 0 bases from V and 7 bases from J, the junction contained 4 bases not matched to a gene. CDR3 length equals 15 residues. Germline CDR1 and CDR2: ENHRY and SYGVKD. Sequencing used immunoSEQ multiplex PCR; TCRdb keeps in-frame clones, though not all of them. Among about 2.2 million clones, about 94% were seen once, and the ten largest hold 1.5% to 2%. CD45RO-negative, CCR7-selected cells formed the naive CD8 fraction, which excluded terminally differentiated effector memory CD45RA+ cells. These data are taken from a study of shared clonotypes between healthy human individuals. Background on the study: Researchers assigned three CD4 naive, three CD4 memory, two CD8 naive and one CD8 memory plate to each donor. The study's findings and limits: Naive CD4 clonotype sharing across a handful of donors was around 5%. Shared clonotypes across all four donors exceeded non-shared ones in generation probability.

This receptor was obtained from a man younger than 35 in good health. Some clones in this sample may be carry-over from other donors' samples. The chain has TRBV10-3 and TRBJ1-5; 9 bases map to TRBD1. The sequencing sample was made of naive CD8+ T cells from PBMCs. The CDR3 coding sequence is TGTGCCATCAGTGAGTCGGACAGGGGCCCCCAGCCCCAGCATTTT. Protein: CAISESDRGPQPQHF.